This T cell receptor beta chain appears in the sequencing data of a study of blood T cell repertoires in COVID-19. On the study more broadly: Donors in the United States, Italy and Spain gave samples during acute or convalescent COVID-19.

Using immunoSEQ multiplex PCR, the repertoire was profiled, and TCRdb retains in-frame clones only, with some absent. The sample has roughly 500,000 clones, around 87% seen once; the top ten hold approximately 1.8%. Germline trimming cut 8 bases from V and 4 bases from J; bases unmatched to any gene: 8. CDR3 size: 15 residues. From germline, CDR1 is SGHAT and CDR2 FQNNGV. Allocation to cohorts depended on clinical history reported by the participants. The receptor comes from a woman aged 40 to 55 who had recovered from COVID-19. Specimen: PBMCs or T cells enriched from blood (not recorded which). The chain recombines TRBV11-2 with TRBJ2-6, with TRBD1 matching 7 bases. The CDR3 DNA reads as TGTGCCAGCCGAAGGGGGCTCGGAGGGGCCAACGTCCTGACTTTC. Protein: CASRRGLGGANVLTF.